Presented here are 17 T cell receptor beta chains from one specimen sequenced in a study of blood T cells in healthy people across ages. Primed by a sample-barcoded 5' primer and a J-beta primer mix, a second PCR proceeded for about 6 to 12 cycles. MiXCR, applied by TCRdb to the 5' RACE reads, yields one record per CDR3 protein. The sample includes more than 550,000 distinct CDR3 sequences, approximately 21% of them seen just once. The sequencing input was blood. Source of these receptors: a man between 65 and 79 years old in good health.

This clonotype was observed a few times. The chain recombines TRBV12-3 or TRBV12-4 with TRBJ1-6; D gene ambiguous. The CDR3 covers 15 residues. V lost 3 bases to trimming and J lost 8 bases, with 14 bases between them. The CDR3 DNA is TGTGCCAGCAGTTTCGGAGGGCCGAAATATTCACCCCTCCACTTT. Translation gives CASSFGGPKYSPLHF.

This clonotype was recorded a few times. CDR3 in DNA: TGTGCCACCAGCAGAGGCCTATTGAGCGAGCAGTACGTC. Its translation is CATSRGLLSEQYV. J is TRBJ2-7 and V is TRBV15, with D hard to call. Trimming shortened V by 1 base and J by 6 bases, and 10 bases separated the two germline ends. The CDR3 has 13 amino acids. CDR1 LNHNV and CDR2 YYDKDF come from the germline V gene (reference sequence).

This chain joins TRBV6-2 or TRBV6-3 and TRBJ1-1; TRBD1 is a possible D gene (5 bases). The CDR3 totals 12 residues. Trimming shortened V by 6 bases and J by 9 bases, and 14 bases separated the two germline ends. Germline values: CDR1 MNHEY, CDR2 SVGEGT. CDR3 nucleotides: TGTGCCAGCAGCGACACCGGGACTCAAGCTTTCTTT. This sequence encodes CASSDTGTQAFF.

The J gene is TRBJ1-1, the V gene TRBV13; D not resolved. This CDR3 has 15 amino acids. The ends were cut back, 0 bases at V and 6 bases at J, with 14 bases in the middle. CDR1 PRHDT and CDR2 FYEKMQ come from the germline V gene (reference sequence). The CDR3 here is CASSLGLGGLSEAFF. CDR3 coding DNA: TGTGCCAGCAGCTTAGGCCTCGGCGGGCTCTCTGAAGCTTTCTTT.

This clonotype occurred a few times. V usage is TRBV12-3 or TRBV12-4 and J usage is TRBJ2-3; D is uncertain. Trimming removed 4 bases at V and 14 bases at J, with 19 bases between. The CDR3 covers 13 residues. This CDR3 is CASSSPTAPRLYF. The CDR3 DNA is TGTGCCAGCAGTTCCCCAACAGCCCCTCGACTGTATTTT.

V usage is TRBV11-2 and J usage is TRBJ2-4; perhaps TRBD2 as D (6 bases). Trimming stripped 8 bases from V and 6 bases from J, with 14 bases between. Germline lookup yields CDR1 SGHAT and CDR2 FQNNGV. This CDR3 has 13 amino acids. The CDR3 region has the DNA TGTGCCAGCCGGCAGTCCGGGGGAAACATTCAGTACTTC. Translation: CASRQSGGNIQYF.

The rearrangement uses TRBV12-3 or TRBV12-4 and TRBJ2-7; no clear D gene. Trimming removed 6 bases at V and 2 bases at J, with 17 bases between. The CDR3 has 15 amino acids. This CDR3 reads CASRSTPGSPYEQYF. The DNA of the CDR3 is TGTGCCAGCAGATCCACCCCGGGTTCGCCCTACGAGCAGTACTTC.

V usage is TRBV15 and J usage is TRBJ2-2, with D possibly being TRBD1 or TRBD2 (6 bases each). The CDR3 spans 15 residues. From germline, CDR1 is LNHNV and CDR2 YYDKDF (reference sequence). The V end lost 3 bases, the J end lost 7 bases, and 15 bases lay between the germline ends. This CDR3 is CATSRWGAGIGELFF. The CDR3 coding sequence is TGTGCCACCAGCAGGTGGGGGGCGGGAATCGGGGAGCTGTTTTTT. The variable domain in full, completed from reference TRBV15 and TRBJ2-2, reads DAMVIQNPRYQVTQFGKPVTLSCSQTLNHNVMYWYQQKSSQAPKLLFHYYDKDFNNEADTPDNFQSRRPNTSFCFLDIRSPGLGDTAMYLCATSRWGAGIGELFFGEGSRLTVL.

V gene TRBV12-3 or TRBV12-4 combines with J gene TRBJ1-4, with unresolved D. V lost 8 bases, J lost 6 bases, and 10 bases lay in between. The length of the CDR3 is 12 residues. This chain's CDR3 is CASRLRDEKLFF. CDR3 coding DNA: TGTGCCAGCCGTCTAAGGGATGAAAAACTGTTTTTT.

This clonotype was found many times. The chain is built from TRBV5-1 and TRBJ2-3; TRBD1 matches 10 bases. Unmatched junction bases numbered 12, after V lost 4 bases and J lost 13 bases. The CDR3 has 14 residues. Germline CDR1 reads SGHRS; CDR2 reads YFSETQ. This chain's CDR3 is CASSPPTEGQGKYF. CDR3 DNA sequence: TGCGCCAGCAGCCCACCAACAGAGGGACAGGGGAAGTATTTT.

There are a few counts of this clonotype. The V gene is TRBV20-1, the J gene TRBJ1-1; D is perhaps TRBD1 (5 bases). V dropped 7 bases and J dropped 3 bases, with 15 bases sitting between them. CDR1 and CDR2 (germline): DFQATT, SNEGSKA (reference sequence). This CDR3 is built from 13 residues. Here the CDR3 reads CSVFPGTYTEAFF. In nucleotides, the CDR3 is TGCAGTGTTTTCCCAGGGACCTACACTGAAGCTTTCTTT.

This clonotype was observed a few times. J is TRBJ1-6 and V is TRBV12-3 or TRBV12-4; TRBD1 matches 7 bases. The CDR3 is made up of 15 amino acids. Trimming at V came to 5 bases and at J to 8 bases, leaving 9 bases not matched to a gene. The DNA for the CDR3 is TGTGCCAGCAGTCTATCGACAGGGTTTGATTCACCCCTCCACTTT. It encodes CASSLSTGFDSPLHF.

The V and J genes are TRBV6-1 and TRBJ1-6; no reliable D call. Deletions cut 3 bases from V and 10 bases from J, with 7 bases between. Germline CDR1 reads MNHNS; CDR2 reads SASEGT. The CDR3 contains 12 residues. CDR3 coding DNA: TGTGCCAGCAGTGAGGCGGAATCACCCCTCCACTTT. Amino acid sequence: CASSEAESPLHF.

This clonotype was detected only a few times. The rearrangement uses TRBV5-1 and TRBJ2-4; 7 bases agree with TRBD1. The J segment lost 3 bases and the V segment lost 2 bases, leaving 11 bases of the junction unmatched. CDR3 length: 17 amino acids. Germline V lookup: CDR1 SGHRS, CDR2 YFSETQ. In DNA form, the CDR3 reads TGCGCCAGCAGCTTACGGGTTACCGGGACAGACAAAAACATTCAGTACTTC. Translation: CASSLRVTGTDKNIQYF.

In its sample, this clonotype was seen a few times. V gene TRBV24-1 combines with J gene TRBJ2-1, with 10 bases that match TRBD2. Germline V gives CDR1 KGHDR, CDR2 SFDVKD. The CDR3 contains 14 residues. V shed 6 bases, J shed 8 bases, and the junction held 6 bases outside the gene matches. Here the CDR3 reads CATSFASGSHEQFF. The CDR3 region has the DNA TGTGCCACCAGTTTTGCTAGCGGGAGCCATGAGCAGTTCTTC.

This clonotype was seen a handful of times. The chain recombines TRBV5-1 with TRBJ1-2; no clear D gene. V was shortened by 5 bases and J by 4 bases, with 9 bases between the two germline ends. The germline V gene encodes CDR1 SGHRS and CDR2 YFSETQ. The CDR3 runs to 12 residues. For the CDR3, the DNA is TGCGCCAGCAGTGAGCATAGCTATGGCTACACCTTC. Translation: CASSEHSYGYTF.

This clonotype was seen a single time. One end of the junction varies from germline; a read error may be responsible. V gene TRBV12-3 or TRBV12-4 combines with J gene TRBJ2-3; the match to TRBD1 covers 8 bases. The CDR3 has 15 amino acids. CDR3 in DNA: TGTGCCAGCAGTTTAGGACAGGGGAGCACAGATATGCAGTATTTT. It translates to CASSLGQGSTDMQYF.